This T cell receptor beta chain is drawn from a study of OX40 agonist ivuxolimab in advanced cancers. The protocol was immunoSEQ multiplex PCR, while the TCRdb copy is restricted to in-frame clones and leaves out a portion. The table records about 55,000 clones, around 89% of them present only once. Looked up from germline, CDR1 is PRHDT and CDR2 is FYEKMQ (reference sequence). Germline trimming cut 4 bases from V and 5 bases from J; bases unmatched to any gene: 1. The CDR3 loop spans 15 amino acids. A single count supports this clone. Its antigen is unknown. Study outcomes and limitations: Expanded clones belonging to CD8+ T cells outnumbered, on average, those of CD4+. Low normalized T-cell clonal expansion also characterized some of the nonresponders. Among the lowest levels of clonal expansion were found in partial responders at 0.1-3.0 mg/kg.

The receptor comes from an adult with an advanced solid tumor such as melanoma, head and neck, liver or kidney cancer. The material was CD4+ or CD8+ T cells sorted from blood, obtained in a trial of the OX40 agonist ivuxolimab. J is TRBJ2-1 and V is TRBV13; 14 nucleotides align to TRBD2. The CDR3: CASSSGLAGDNEQFF. Here the CDR3 DNA reads TGTGCCAGCAGCTCGGGACTAGCGGGAGACAATGAGCAGTTCTTC.